The 30 T cell receptor beta chains reported below all come from one sample, sequenced in a study of shared clonotypes between healthy human individuals. Data came from immunoSEQ multiplex PCR; TCRdb stores just in-frame clones and leaves some out. The data contain some 510,000 clones, around 74% of them singletons. The sequencing input was PBMCs. The origin of the receptors is a middle-aged woman in good health. Some clones in this sample may be carry-over from other donors' samples.

The chain links TRBV6-1 to TRBJ2-7, with a tentative D call TRBD2 (7 bases). The CDR3 totals 18 residues. Trimming stripped 2 bases from V and 4 bases from J, with 24 bases between. CDR1 MNHNS and CDR2 SASEGT come from the germline V gene. Here the CDR3 reads CASSESPAVAGARYEQYF. In nucleotides, the CDR3 is TGTGCCAGCAGTGAATCTCCCGCTGTGGCGGGGGCCCGATACGAGCAGTACTTC.

As for this clone: A clone one base away is much larger, so this may be a read error. The J gene is TRBJ1-1, the V gene TRBV7-2; D unclear. V lost 2 bases and J lost 1, with 5 bases in between. The CDR3 sequence is 13 residues long. Germline lookup yields CDR1 SGHTA and CDR2 FQGNSA. The CDR3 region has the DNA TGTGCCAGCAGCTTATACAGGAACACTGAAGCTTTCTTT. This sequence encodes CASSLYRNTEAFF.

The V call is TRBV5-6, the J call TRBJ2-2, with 11 bases matching TRBD1. CDR3 size: 18 residues. The V and J ends lost 1 base and 4 bases, in that order; junction bases with no gene match: 9. The germline V gene encodes CDR1 SGHDT and CDR2 YYEEEE. CDR3: CASSLLIGQGASTGELFF. CDR3 DNA sequence: TGTGCCAGCAGCTTGTTGATTGGACAGGGGGCAAGCACCGGGGAGCTGTTTTTT.

This clone was recorded once. V gene TRBV5-4 combines with J gene TRBJ2-5; D is perhaps TRBD1 (5 bases). The tail of the sequence fits TRBJ2-7 better, so the J call may be wrong. CDR3 length: 12 residues. CDR1 SGHNT and CDR2 YYREEE come from the germline V gene (reference sequence). The CDR3, as DNA: TGTGCCAGCAGCTCTGACAGATACGAGCAGTACTTC. It yields the protein CASSSDRYEQYF.

This sequence joins TRBV11-3 and TRBJ2-7; the D call may be TRBD1 or TRBD2 (6 bases each). Trimming removed 2 bases from V and 6 bases from J, with 11 bases in between. Germline CDR1 and CDR2: SGHNT and YENEEA. The CDR3 loop spans 13 amino acids. This CDR3 is CASSLRGGLEQYF. The CDR3 nucleotides read TGTGCCAGCAGCTTAAGAGGGGGACTCGAGCAGTACTTC.

The chain uses TRBV30 and TRBJ2-3; 9 nucleotides line up with TRBD2. J gave up 3 bases and V 7 bases, and 8 bases lay outside the gene matches. Germline V gene data show CDR1 as GTSNPN and CDR2 as SVGIG (reference sequence). CDR3 length: 14 amino acids. The CDR3 region is CAYGAGGGTDTQYF. Written as DNA, the CDR3 is TGTGCCTACGGTGCGGGAGGGGGAACAGATACGCAGTATTTT. The full variable domain, in which reference TRBV30 and TRBJ2-3 provide the parts outside the CDR3, is SQTIHQWPATLVQPVGSPLSLECTVEGTSNPNLYWYRQAAGRGLQLLFYSVGIGQISSEVPQNLSASRPQDRQFILSSKKLLLSDSGFYLCAYGAGGGTDTQYFGPGTRLTVL.

The CDR3 DNA reads TGCGCCAGCAGCTTAGATGGGGGATTTAGCACTGAAGCTTTCTTT. Translating gives CASSLDGGFSTEAFF. This chain uses TRBV5-1 with TRBJ1-1; D is possibly TRBD1 (5 bases). Trimming shortened V by 2 bases and J by 4 bases, and 15 bases separated the two germline ends. Germline-derived CDR1 and CDR2 are SGHRS and YFSETQ. The CDR3 runs to 15 residues.

This clone was seen many times. This chain connects TRBV6-4 to TRBJ2-6, with D perhaps TRBD1 (7 bases). The CDR3 is 18 residues long. The V and J ends lost 4 bases and 0 bases respectively, with 16 bases between them. Germline V lookup: CDR1 MRHNA, CDR2 SNTAGT. CDR3 residues: CASSGAAGGGSGANVLTF. The CDR3 DNA is TGTGCCAGCAGTGGGGCGGCAGGGGGAGGCTCTGGGGCCAACGTCCTGACTTTC.

This clone was counted a single time. The chain employs TRBV21-1 and TRBJ2-7; the D call TRBD2 from the table was never checked on the DNA. TRBV21-1 is a known pseudogene. This CDR3 region has 17 residues. The CDR3 nucleotides read TGTGCCAGCAGCAGAGGTAGAATACGGTTGTTTCAGTACGAGCAGTACTTC. Its translation is CASSRGRIRLFQYEQYF.

This chain joins TRBV18 and TRBJ1-2; D perhaps matches TRBD1 (5 bases). CDR1 is KGHSH and CDR2 is LQKENI in the germline V gene. The CDR3 extends over 17 amino acids. V was clipped by 3 bases and J by 4 bases, with 21 bases between them. The CDR3, as DNA: TGTGCCAGCTCACCTCGGGACGCACCCACCCACCCCTATGGCTACACCTTC. It translates to CASSPRDAPTHPYGYTF.

J is TRBJ2-2 and V is TRBV27, with D possibly TRBD2 on 6 matching bases. The CDR3 length is 14 residues. Trimming pared 6 bases from V and 1 base from J, leaving 9 bases between. CDR1 and CDR2 (germline): MNHEY, SMNVEV (reference sequence). The CDR3 sequence is CASREGRNTGELFF. CDR3 DNA sequence: TGTGCCAGCAGGGAGGGGCGGAACACCGGGGAGCTGTTTTTT.

This chain joins TRBV10-3 and TRBJ2-7; 7 bases match TRBD1. CDR1 is ENHRY and CDR2 is SYGVKD in the germline V gene. The junction had 8 bases not matched to a gene; V was cut back by 2 bases and J by 7 bases. The CDR3 is made up of 14 amino acids. The CDR3 DNA sequence: TGTGCCATCAGTGAGACTCAGGGGGTGGGAGAGCAGTACTTC. Its translation: CAISETQGVGEQYF.

This chain joins TRBV2 and TRBJ1-3; 9 nucleotides match TRBD1. Germline loops: CDR1 SNHLY, CDR2 FYNNEI. The CDR3 is 15 amino acids. Trimming took 6 bases from V and 3 from J; bases not matched to a gene: 6. CDR3 in amino acids: CASRGTGPFGNTIYF. For the CDR3, the DNA is TGTGCCAGCAGAGGGACAGGGCCTTTTGGAAACACCATATATTTT.

This clone has more than one count but fewer than ten. The chain carries TRBV27 and TRBJ1-1; 7 bases agree with TRBD1. CDR1 is MNHEY and CDR2 is SMNVEV in the germline V gene (reference sequence). CDR3 length: 14 residues. V dropped 5 bases and J dropped 1; count of bases not matched to a gene: 4. The CDR3 sequence is CASSRDRRNTEAFF. The CDR3 DNA reads TGTGCCAGCAGTCGGGACAGAAGGAACACTGAAGCTTTCTTT.

J is TRBJ2-6 and V is TRBV9, with 7 bases that match TRBD1. CDR1 and CDR2 from the germline V gene are SGDLS and YYNGEE. The ends lost 2 bases at V and 0 bases at J; junction bases unmatched: 8. The CDR3 consists of 18 residues. CDR3 sequence: CASSVTTAGGSGANVLTF. The CDR3 DNA is TGTGCCAGCAGCGTCACAACTGCAGGGGGCTCTGGGGCCAACGTCCTGACTTTC.

CDR3: CASSSNRGRRYGYTF. CDR3 nucleotides: TGTGCCAGCAGTTCGAACAGGGGTAGGAGGTATGGCTACACCTTC. This rearrangement joins TRBV27 to TRBJ1-2; TRBD1 matches 7 bases. The CDR3 loop spans 15 amino acids. J was trimmed by 5 bases and V by 4 bases; bases with no gene match: 10. Germline V CDR1 and CDR2: MNHEY, SMNVEV (reference sequence).

The chain has TRBV5-1 and TRBJ2-5; the D is unclear. The CDR3 extends over 13 amino acids. The germline gives CDR1 SGHRS, CDR2 YFSETQ. Trimming removed 2 bases at V and 3 bases at J, with 8 bases between. The CDR3 region has the DNA TGCGCCAGCAGCTTTACCCCCGAAGAGACCCAGTACTTC. This gives the protein CASSFTPEETQYF.

The chain has TRBV6-1 and TRBJ2-2; 9 bases are a match to TRBD1. The CDR3 spans 15 residues. In germline, CDR1 is MNHNS, CDR2 SASEGT. Trimming at V came to 5 bases and at J to 5 bases, leaving 6 bases not matched to a gene. In nucleotides, the CDR3 is TGTGCCAGCAGTACCGGGACAGGGCGGACCGGGGAGCTGTTTTTT. Protein product: CASSTGTGRTGELFF.

The J gene is TRBJ1-3, the V gene TRBV7-8, with D unresolved. This CDR3 has 13 residues. Per the germline V gene, CDR1 is SGHVS and CDR2 is FQNEAQ. V lost 10 bases and J 2 bases, leaving 12 bases between the germline ends. CDR3 nucleotides: TGTGCCACATCACTTATCCCTGGAAACACCATATATTTT. Encoded protein: CATSLIPGNTIYF.

The chain carries TRBV28 and TRBJ2-7; 7 bases are shared with TRBD1. CDR3 length: 13 amino acids. The V gene end was trimmed by 8 bases and the J gene end by 5 bases; junction bases not matched to a gene: 9. The germline V gene encodes CDR1 MDHEN and CDR2 SYDVKM. The CDR3 nucleotides are TGTGCCAGCTCACTGACAGGGTACCACGAGCAGTACTTC. Amino acids: CASSLTGYHEQYF.

The J gene is TRBJ1-2, the V gene TRBV7-2; TRBD1 matches at 8 bases. In germline, CDR1 is SGHTA, CDR2 FQGNSA. This CDR3 contains 15 residues. V lost 3 bases to trimming and J lost 3 bases; unmatched junction nucleotides: 6. CDR3 amino acids: CASSFQTGADYGYTF. CDR3 DNA sequence: TGTGCCAGCAGCTTTCAGACAGGGGCGGACTATGGCTACACCTTC.

This sequence joins TRBV6-1 and TRBJ1-3; TRBD1 matches at 7 bases. CDR3 length equals 19 residues. V trimming: 4 bases; J trimming: 5 bases; junction bases outside the gene matches: 20. Per the germline V gene, CDR1 is MNHNS and CDR2 is SASEGT. The CDR3 reads CASSVTQGSNRGRRNTIYF. CDR3 sequence (DNA): TGTGCCAGCAGTGTAACACAGGGGTCTAACCGGGGTCGGCGAAACACCATATATTTT.

A single count supports this clone. CDR3 sequence reads: CASSLDRDGEQYF. CDR3 nucleotides: TGTGCCAGCAGCTTGGACAGGGACGGAGAGCAGTACTTC. The chain has TRBV7-7 and TRBJ2-7; 8 nucleotides match TRBD1. CDR3 size: 13 residues. Looked up from germline, CDR1 is SSHAT and CDR2 is FNYEAQ (reference sequence). V lost 3 bases to trimming and J lost 7 bases; unmatched junction nucleotides: 5.

With regard to this clone: The same CDR3 arises from other DNA sequences in this sample as well. The CDR3 coding sequence is TGTGCCAGCAGTTTCGAGAGACAAGAGACCCAGTACTTC. Translation: CASSFERQETQYF. J is TRBJ2-5 and V is TRBV28; D gene uncertain. Trimming pared 3 bases from V and 2 bases from J, leaving 7 bases between. The CDR3 has 13 amino acids. CDR1 and CDR2 from the germline V gene are MDHEN and SYDVKM.

V gene TRBV5-5 combines with J gene TRBJ2-5; 9 nucleotides agree with TRBD2. The V gene's germline CDR1 is SGHKS and CDR2 YYEKEE (reference sequence). V dropped 7 bases and J dropped 5; count of bases not matched to a gene: 9. The CDR3 totals 14 residues. The CDR3 sequence: CASSSPSGMETQYF. CDR3 DNA: TGTGCCAGCTCCTCCCCTAGCGGGATGGAGACCCAGTACTTC.

This clone was counted only a few times. The chain couples TRBV28 to TRBJ2-5; TRBD1 might be the D (6 bases). The CDR3 extends over 15 amino acids. Trimming pared 5 bases from V and 1 base from J, leaving 14 bases between. Germline-derived CDR1 and CDR2 are MDHEN and SYDVKM. The CDR3 spells CASSRIWTAQETQYF. The CDR3 bases are TGTGCCAGCAGTAGGATATGGACAGCCCAAGAGACCCAGTACTTC.

With regard to this clone: This CDR3 is also generated by other DNA sequences in the sample. J is TRBJ2-7 and V is TRBV28; D is ambiguous. CDR1 is MDHEN, CDR2 SYDVKM, per germline. V lost 3 bases and J 1 base, leaving 4 bases between the germline ends. CDR3 size: 12 residues. The CDR3 sequence: CASSLGSYEQYF. The CDR3 DNA reads TGTGCCAGCAGTTTGGGGTCCTACGAGCAGTACTTC.

The chain uses TRBV28 and TRBJ2-5, with 7 nucleotides matching TRBD2. Looked up from germline, CDR1 is MDHEN and CDR2 is SYDVKM. The CDR3 runs 11 residues. With 4 bases clipped from V and 11 bases from J, the junction kept 4 bases outside the gene matches. The CDR3 is CASSSPREQYF. CDR3 bases: TGTGCCAGCAGTTCACCGCGGGAGCAGTACTTC.

The V gene is TRBV4-1, the J gene TRBJ2-3, with 13 bases aligning to TRBD2. The CDR3 runs 17 residues. V dropped 1 base and J dropped 3; count of bases not matched to a gene: 4. In germline, CDR1 is MGHRA, CDR2 YSYEKL. The CDR3 is CASSQGWTSGSTDTQYF. The DNA of the CDR3 is TGCGCCAGCAGCCAAGGGTGGACTAGCGGGAGTACAGATACGCAGTATTTT.

The chain couples TRBV5-1 to TRBJ2-7, with D uncertain. The CDR3 runs to 13 residues. Deletions cut 4 bases from V and 5 bases from J, with 13 bases between. The germline CDR1 and CDR2 sequences are SGHRS and YFSETQ. CDR3 residues: CASSLPDADEQYF. CDR3 coding DNA: TGCGCCAGCAGCCTACCGGACGCTGACGAGCAGTACTTC.